This passage covers 13 T cell receptor beta chains from one sample sequenced in a study of technical replicates of blood from four donors. Some clones are missing from TCRdb's copy, which holds only in-frame ones; the method was immunoSEQ multiplex PCR. This sample yields 70,000 or so clones, of which about 87% are seen a single time; 3.5% to 5% belongs to the top ten. Sequencing was performed on PBMCs. These receptors were collected from a human donor in good health. Some clones in this sample may be carry-over from other donors' samples.

The chain uses TRBV5-6 and TRBJ2-3; D is possibly TRBD1 (5 bases). This CDR3 comprises 13 residues. Germline V gives CDR1 SGHDT, CDR2 YYEEEE. V lost 7 bases and J lost 4, with 13 bases in between. The CDR3 is CASSRGAADTQYF. The DNA for the CDR3 is TGTGCCAGCTCACGTGGGGCAGCAGATACGCAGTATTTT.

Notes on this clone: At one end the junction does not follow the germline gene, possibly because of a read error. The chain has TRBV6-6 and TRBJ2-7; 8 bases align to TRBD1. The CDR3 runs to 14 residues. Germline V lookup: CDR1 MNHNY, CDR2 SVGAGI (reference sequence). The CDR3 loop is CASTLTGEVYGQYF. In DNA, the CDR3 is TGTGCCAGCACCTTGACAGGGGAAGTCTACGGGCAGTACTTC.

The chain links TRBV30 to TRBJ2-7; 8 nucleotides line up with TRBD2. The CDR3 has 14 amino acids. Per the germline V gene, CDR1 is GTSNPN and CDR2 is SVGIG (reference sequence). The trim removed 4 bases at V and 4 bases at J, leaving 9 bases unmatched. The CDR3 nucleotides read TGTGCCTGGAACAGCGGGAGAGGGAGATACGAGCAGTACTTC. Amino acids: CAWNSGRGRYEQYF. Full variable domain (missing parts from reference TRBV30 and TRBJ2-7): SQTIHQWPATLVQPVGSPLSLECTVEGTSNPNLYWYRQAAGRGLQLLFYSVGIGQISSEVPQNLSASRPQDRQFILSSKKLLLSDSGFYLCAWNSGRGRYEQYFGPGTRLTVT.

The chain combines TRBV2 with TRBJ1-3; no reliable D call. Germline loops: CDR1 SNHLY, CDR2 FYNNEI. The CDR3 consists of 16 residues. Trimming pared 6 bases from V and 0 bases from J, leaving 15 bases between. The CDR3 DNA reads as TGTGCCAGCAGGCCAGAGGCGACGAGCTCTGGAAACACCATATATTTT. Residues: CASRPEATSSGNTIYF.

The V gene is TRBV29-1, the J gene TRBJ2-2; 8 bases map to TRBD2. V trimming: 2 bases; J trimming: 3 bases; junction bases outside the gene matches: 8. The CDR3 loop spans 16 amino acids. Germline V gives CDR1 SQVTM, CDR2 ANQGSEA. In DNA, the CDR3 is TGCAGCGTTGAACTAGCTAGCGGGCTGTACACCGGGGAGCTGTTTTTT. Its translation: CSVELASGLYTGELFF.

V and J are TRBV11-3 and TRBJ2-2; D gene uncertain. The CDR3 extends over 15 amino acids. Germline lookup yields CDR1 SGHNT and CDR2 YENEEA. With 5 bases removed from V and 0 bases from J, the gap between germline ends came to 10 bases. CDR3 in amino acids: CASSPTPANTGELFF. CDR3 nucleotide sequence: TGTGCCAGCAGCCCGACACCCGCGAACACCGGGGAGCTGTTTTTT.

The V and J genes are TRBV7-2 and TRBJ1-1; 10 nucleotides line up with TRBD1. The CDR3 contains 13 residues. V was clipped by 11 bases and J by 4 bases; unmatched bases: 7. The germline gives CDR1 SGHTA, CDR2 FQGNSA. CDR3: CAGDRGPGTEAFF. The CDR3 nucleotides are TGTGCCGGAGACAGGGGGCCGGGCACTGAAGCTTTCTTT.

The rearrangement uses TRBV5-4 and TRBJ2-3; D may be TRBD2 (7 bases). Trimming took off 5 bases at V and 6 bases at J, with 13 bases between the two ends. This CDR3 has 13 residues. CDR1 is SGHNT and CDR2 is YYREEE in the germline V gene (reference sequence). CDR3 in amino acids: CASSSGGRDTQYF. The CDR3 DNA reads as TGTGCCAGCAGTTCCGGGGGGCGGGATACGCAGTATTTT. The whole variable domain, remainder taken from reference TRBV5-4 and TRBJ2-3, is ETGVTQSPTHLIKTRGQQVTLRCSSQSGHNTVSWYQQALGQGPQFIFQYYREEENGRGNFPPRFSGLQFPNYSSELNVNALELDDSALYLCASSSGGRDTQYFGPGTRLTVL.

The chain couples TRBV14 to TRBJ2-7; D is perhaps TRBD2 (5 bases). V lost 1 base and J 2 bases, leaving 12 bases between the germline ends. The CDR3 is made up of 15 amino acids. CDR1 SGHDN and CDR2 FVKESK come from the germline V gene. The DNA of the CDR3 is TGTGCCAGCAGCCAAGGGCCTTCCGGGACCTACGAGCAGTACTTC. Translating gives CASSQGPSGTYEQYF.

The chain employs TRBV29-1 and TRBJ1-1, with D unresolved. The CDR3 totals 13 residues. The V end was cut by 4 bases, the J end by 0 bases, with 9 bases between. The germline CDR1 and CDR2 sequences are SQVTM and ANQGSEA. This chain's CDR3 is CSVARIMNTEAFF. The DNA of the CDR3 is TGCAGCGTTGCGCGTATCATGAACACTGAAGCTTTCTTT.

This chain links TRBV6-5 with TRBJ2-7, with TRBD2 matching 7 bases. From germline, CDR1 is MNHEY and CDR2 SVGAGI. This CDR3 spans 14 amino acids. The V and J ends lost 0 bases and 3 bases, in that order; junction bases with no gene match: 2. CDR3 amino acids: CASSYSTGGYEQYF. The CDR3 nucleotides are TGTGCCAGCAGTTACTCGACGGGGGGCTACGAGCAGTACTTC.

This clone was observed once. The chain links TRBV2 to TRBJ2-1; D might be TRBD1 (6 bases). Per germline, CDR1 SNHLY and CDR2 FYNNEI. This CDR3 comprises 14 residues. This CDR3 reads CATKKGGGGHEQFF. The DNA for the CDR3 is TGTGCTACCAAAAAAGGGGGTGGGGGCCATGAGCAGTTCTTC.

This chain uses TRBV5-6 with TRBJ1-1, with D unresolved. Germline loops: CDR1 SGHDT, CDR2 YYEEEE. CDR3 length equals 12 residues. V was cut by 2 bases and J by 4 bases, with 6 bases left in between. The CDR3 loop reads CASSFMSTEAFF. Here the CDR3 DNA reads TGTGCCAGCAGCTTTATGAGCACTGAAGCTTTCTTT.